These T cell receptor beta chains were read from a single sample in a study of PD-L1 blockade in urothelial cancer. Assay: immunoSEQ multiplex PCR; the TCRdb copy retains only in-frame clones and omits some. The table shows approximately 100,000 clones, with 89% occurring only once. The starting material was PBMCs, obtained around atezolizumab (anti-PD-L1) treatment. These receptor sequences come from a woman older than 75 with urothelial cancer. Each CDR3 is given with its conserved first and last residue. A D gene is named only where the DNA matches it firmly. The listing skips clone size in some rows; elsewhere it reads once, few, many or a size class.

>TRBV2|TRBJ2-7|-|-
TGTGCCAGCACCTTGGACACGGCCGGCGAGCAGTACTTC
CASTLDTAGEQYF
>TRBV6-1|TRBJ2-7|-|-
TGTGCCAGCTCTAAGGCGGGAAAGGGCAACGAGCAGTACTTC
CASSKAGKGNEQYF
>TRBV9|TRBJ1-2|TRBD1|-
TGTGCCAGCAGCGGACAACAGGGGGCATATTTTGGCTACACCTTC
CASSGQQGAYFGYTF
>TRBV18|TRBJ1-5|-|-
TGTGCCAGCTCAGGGGGCGGCAATCAGCCCCAGCATTTT
CASSGGGNQPQHF
>TRBV28|TRBJ2-1|-|-
TGTGCCAGCAGCGTTGGCGGGATAGTTGACAATGAGCAGTTCTTC
CASSVGGIVDNEQFF
>TRBV7-3|TRBJ2-1|-|-
TGTGCCAGCAGCTTATCTTCTTTCTCCTACAATGAGCAGTTCTTC
CASSLSSFSYNEQFF
>TRBV6-4|TRBJ1-1|-|many
TGTGCCAGCAGTGCCTCGCCAGGGAACACTGAAGCTTTCTTT
CASSASPGNTEAFF
>TRBV19|TRBJ1-1|TRBD1|-
TGTGCCAGTATCAGAGACAGGGGGCAAGGCACTGAAGCTTTCTTT
CASIRDRGQGTEAFF
>TRBV30|TRBJ1-1|-|-
TGTGCCTGGAGTGTAACGAGGAACACTGAAGCTTTCTTT
CAWSVTRNTEAFF
>TRBV30|TRBJ1-5|-|-
TGTGCCTGGCAGGAGGCGGGAGCCAATCAGCCCCAGCATTTT
CAWQEAGANQPQHF
>TRBV5-1|TRBJ2-1|-|-
TGCGCCAGCAGCTTGGGTCAGGGTGTCTACAATGAGCAGTTCTTC
CASSLGQGVYNEQFF
>TRBV29-1|TRBJ2-7|TRBD2|-
TGCAGCGTTGCTCGGACTAGCGAGAGCTCCTACGAGCAGTACTTC
CSVARTSESSYEQYF
>TRBV27|TRBJ2-7|-|-
TGTGCCAGCAGTTTAGCAGGGTCCGGCGAGCAGTACTTC
CASSLAGSGEQYF
>TRBV7-3|TRBJ1-2|-|-
TGTGCCAGCAGCTTAGATGGAGTCAGTGGCTACACCTTC
CASSLDGVSGYTF
>TRBV25-1|TRBJ1-2|-|-
TGTGCCAGCAGTGAACCCGGACAGCCCTACTATGGCTACACCTTC
CASSEPGQPYYGYTF
>TRBV27|TRBJ2-2|TRBD1|-
TGTGCCAGCAGTATCGACAGGGTCGCCGGGGAGCTGTTTTTT
CASSIDRVAGELFF
>TRBV4-2|TRBJ1-1|-|-
TGTGCCAGCAGCCAAGATGGCCATTGGAACACTGAAGCTTTCTTT
CASSQDGHWNTEAFF
>TRBV7-2|TRBJ2-7|-|-
TGTGCCAGCAGCTTAAGCCCCTCCCCCTACGAGCAGTACTTC
CASSLSPSPYEQYF
>TRBV9|TRBJ2-2|-|-
TGTGCCAGCAGCCCCCTACTAGGTGGTACCGGGGAGCTGTTTTTT
CASSPLLGGTGELFF
>TRBV20-1|TRBJ2-3|-|-
TGCAGTGCCCTCAGGGGTACGCAGTATTTT
CSALRGTQYF
>TRBV30|TRBJ2-7|TRBD2|-
TGTGCCTGGAGTGCGGGAGGGGCGAACTCCTACGAGCAGTACTTC
CAWSAGGANSYEQYF
>TRBV2|TRBJ1-1|TRBD1|-
TGTGCCAGCAGGACGGACAGGGGGTTTTCTGAAGCTTTCTTT
CASRTDRGFSEAFF
>TRBV2|TRBJ2-2|TRBD2|-
TGTGCCAGCAGTGAACTAGCGGGTAACACCGGGGAGCTGTTTTTT
CASSELAGNTGELFF
>TRBV7-8|TRBJ1-5|TRBD1|-
TGTGCCAGCAGCTTAGGCCAGGACAGGGCGTTCCATCAGCCCCAGCATTTT
CASSLGQDRAFHQPQHF
>TRBV6-1|TRBJ2-1|TRBD2|-
TGTGCCAGCAGTGAATTAAGTACTAGCGGGAGCTATGAGCAGTTCTTC
CASSELSTSGSYEQFF
>TRBV27|TRBJ1-1|-|-
TGTGCCAGCAGTTTTCAGGGGCCTTACAGAGAAGCTTTCTTT
CASSFQGPYREAFF